This TCR beta chain was observed in a study of blood T cell repertoires in COVID-19. Looking at the study overall: COVID-19 samples, acute and convalescent, were from the United States, Italy and Spain. Sources were T cells, B-cell-depleted T cells, or PBMCs; the material itself was cDNA or gDNA.

This clone was picked up a small number of times. Germline V gives CDR1 SGDLS, CDR2 YYNGEE. V dropped 0 bases and J dropped 1 base, with 8 bases sitting between them. This CDR3 has 15 amino acids. Per the original data handling: Reference gene primers were amplified, and this amplification served to estimate nucleated cell counts. Clones were sequenced by immunoSEQ multiplex PCR, and TCRdb holds only the in-frame ones, with some missing. Clonal size and the V and J genes are those of that table, whereas D and trimming came from the DNA. The table records approximately 86,000 clones, 80% of them present only once.

The rearrangement joins TRBV9 to TRBJ1-5; perhaps TRBD1 as D (5 bases). Material for sequencing was peripheral blood. The TCR comes from an older woman with acute or convalescent COVID-19. CDR3 nucleotide sequence: TGTGCCAGCAGCGTAGACGGGGGAAGCAATCAGCCCCAGCATTTT. The encoded protein is CASSVDGGSNQPQHF.